This TCR beta chain was captured in a study of blood T cell repertoires in COVID-19. The CDR3 covers 13 residues. V dropped 8 bases and J dropped 4; count of bases not matched to a gene: 10. Germline lookup yields CDR1 GTSNPN and CDR2 SVGIG (reference sequence). Clones were read by immunoSEQ multiplex PCR, and TCRdb kept only the in-frame ones, dropping some. The sample carries over 200,000 clones, 85% recorded once. The TCR was taken from a man aged 35 to 55 who had recovered from COVID-19. The chain is built from TRBV30 and TRBJ2-5; 7 positions match TRBD1. Specimen: PBMCs or T cells enriched from blood (not recorded which). In DNA form, the CDR3 reads TGTGCCGGGGACCGACAGGGCCTAGAGACCCAGTACTTC. Translation gives CAGDRQGLETQYF.